The entry below gives a single T cell receptor (beta chain) sequence along with its context. Per the original data handling: How many nucleated cells were present was estimated from reference gene primer amplification. The repertoire was sequenced with immunoSEQ multiplex PCR; TCRdb's copy has only in-frame clones and lacks some. That table gives V, J and clone size, and the DNA gave D and trimming. The sample shows 250,000 or so clones, roughly 80% of them seen only once. This sample stems from a study of blood T cell repertoires in COVID-19. Trimming cost V 6 bases and J 5 bases; bases outside gene matches: 18. The CDR3 is 17 amino acids. CDR1 LNHDA and CDR2 SQIVND come from the germline V gene (reference sequence).

The rearrangement links TRBV19 to TRBJ2-5; 7 bases are a match to TRBD1. The sample consisted of peripheral blood. This receptor was taken from a woman aged 70-85 years with acute or convalescent COVID-19. The CDR3 loop reads CASRTTTGLGAAETQYF. DNA for the CDR3: TGTGCCAGTAGGACCACGACAGGGCTCGGGGCTGCGGAGACCCAGTACTTC.